The entry that follows covers one T cell receptor (beta chain) sequence. This entry is derived from a study of blood T cell repertoires in COVID-19. Per germline, CDR1 SEHNR and CDR2 FQNEAQ (reference sequence). V lost 6 bases to trimming and J lost 10 bases; unmatched junction nucleotides: 6. This CDR3 has 14 residues. Some clones are missing from TCRdb's copy, which holds only in-frame ones; the method was immunoSEQ multiplex PCR. The table includes around 100,000 clones, about nine tenths detected once. The sequence came from a man younger than 35 with COVID-19, enrolled during active disease. V usage is TRBV7-9 and J usage is TRBJ1-6; 10 bases line up with TRBD1. Specimen: peripheral blood. In DNA, the CDR3 is TGTGCCAGCAGGGCCGACAGGGGGCAATCACCCCTCCACTTT. Encoded protein: CASRADRGQSPLHF. The full variable domain, rest sourced from reference TRBV7-9 and TRBJ1-6, is DTGVSQNPRHKITKRGQNVTFRCDPISEHNRLYWYRQTLGQGPEFLTYFQNEAQLEKSRLLSDRFSAERPKGSFSTLEIQRTEQGDSAMYLCASRADRGQSPLHFGNGTRLTVT.